This T cell receptor beta chain is from a study of beta chain features in type 1 diabetes. Looked up from germline, CDR1 is SGHDN and CDR2 is FVKESK. V trimming: 4 bases; J trimming: 2 bases; junction bases outside the gene matches: 10. This CDR3 comprises 16 residues. Study-level points and caveats: Shortening that was moderate but significant affected the TCRB CDR3s of Type 1 diabetes patients in all four CD4+ subsets.

This clone appeared a few times. The antigen is undetermined. Investigators reverse transcribed all isolated RNA, so they sequenced expressed TCRB transcripts. Generated by immunoSEQ multiplex PCR, the TCRdb table keeps only in-frame clones and is missing some. The table shows hundreds of thousands of clones, with about 30% occurring only once. The chain recombines TRBV14 with TRBJ2-7; 8 positions agree with TRBD1. Source material: naive CD4+ T cells from blood. This TCR derives from a man between 18 and 35 years old in good health. The DNA of the CDR3 is TGTGCCAGCAGCCCGACGAAGACAGGGGCCCCCTACGAGCAGTACTTC. Translated: CASSPTKTGAPYEQYF.